This T cell receptor (gamma chain) is drawn from a study of gamma-delta chains in newborns, infants, children. Study background: Microbial exposure reportedly drives polyclonal innate γδ T cell expansion after birth.

This clone was found a few times. The protein TCRdb lists belongs to a much larger clone and differs from this DNA's translation at residue 8, which points to a read error; the protein shown is made from the DNA. Other DNA variants within this sample encode the same CDR3. Trimming removed 0 bases from V and 11 bases from J; junction bases left unmatched: 7. The CDR3 totals 16 residues. Germline CDR1 reads GITISATS; CDR2 reads ISYDGTV (reference sequence). TCRdb re-processed the reads using CATT. This table holds 1,500 or so gamma-chain clones, around 3.2% found once. The sequence was collected from a child who was a newborn, infant or young child, either healthy, febrile or measles-vaccinated (not recorded which). The V and J genes are TRGV9 and TRGJP. Sequenced input: blood. CDR3 coding DNA: TGTGCCTTGTGGGAGGTGCGAGCGCTGGGCAAAAAAATCAAGGTATTT. It is translated as CALWEVRALGKKIKVF.